This TCR beta chain is drawn from a study of PD-1 blockade in classical Hodgkin lymphoma. On the study more broadly: Nivolumab 3 mg/kg was given intravenously every 2 weeks.

The junction had 16 bases not matched to a gene; V was cut back by 3 bases and J by 9 bases. The CDR3 runs to 17 residues. The germline CDR1 and CDR2 sequences are KGHSH and LQKENI. All patients relapsed after autologous stem cell transplantation, and brentuximab vedotin exposure varied. Classification of best responses gave complete response, partial response or progressive disease. Here immunoSEQ multiplex PCR was the method, and the copy in TCRdb shows in-frame clones only, minus some. This table has about 58,000 clones, around 93% appearing once. The chain is built from TRBV18 and TRBJ2-5, with 10 nucleotides matching TRBD2. The receptor comes from a human donor with classical Hodgkin lymphoma. Specimen: peripheral blood mononuclear cells (PBMCs), collected before the second cycle of nivolumab. The CDR3 nucleotides are TGTGCCAGCTCACCGCTTGTTGGACTAGCGGAAAACGCGGCCCAGTACTTC. Amino acids: CASSPLVGLAENAAQYF.